This T cell receptor (beta chain) was captured by sequencing in a study of metastatic and nonmetastatic thyroid tumors. Study-level points and caveats: Reports indicated that malignant thyroid tumors showed significantly higher TCR beta diversity than benign nodules did, in blood and tumor.

This clone appeared many times. Its target is not known. Trimming cost V 3 bases and J 7 bases, with 16 bases left between them. The CDR3 contains 14 residues. Germline V lookup: CDR1 LGHDT, CDR2 YNNKEL (reference sequence). No patient had received any treatment before thyroid surgery. MiXCR reprocessed the PCR reads for TCRdb. The sample records 25,000 to 35,000 clones, about 24% being singletons. Sequenced material: blood. The chain joins TRBV3-1 to TRBJ2-7, with D maybe TRBD1 (7 bases). This receptor was identified in a female donor with papillary thyroid cancer or a benign thyroid nodule (not recorded which). Some clones in this sample may be carry-over from other donors' samples. The CDR3 DNA sequence: TGTGCCAGCAGCCAGGCGGGACAGAGAGGGGAGCAGTACTTC. Residues: CASSQAGQRGEQYF.